This T cell receptor beta chain originates from a study of OX40 agonist ivuxolimab in advanced cancers. The overall study: Patients in the trial were receiving intravenous ivuxolimab every 2 weeks, at doses of 0.01 to 10 mg/kg.

Trimming at V came to 5 bases and at J to 6 bases, leaving 11 bases not matched to a gene. The CDR3 extends over 16 amino acids. Per germline, CDR1 LNHDA and CDR2 SQIVND (reference sequence). Using immunoSEQ multiplex PCR, the repertoire was profiled, and TCRdb retains in-frame clones only, with some absent. This table has 79,000 or so clones, about 90% appearing once. The sequence derives from an adult with an advanced solid tumor such as melanoma, head and neck, liver or kidney cancer. The V and J genes are TRBV19 and TRBJ2-2; 8 bases match TRBD1. Sample: CD4+ or CD8+ T cells sorted from blood, taken in a trial of the OX40 agonist ivuxolimab. CDR3 nucleotides: TGTGCCAGTAGTTCAGGACAGGGCTTAGTTGCCGGGGAGCTGTTTTTT. Translation gives CASSSGQGLVAGELFF.